These 13 T cell receptor beta chains were all obtained from the same sample, sequenced in a study of CD8+ T cells in alopecia areata. Documented treatment: oral pan-JAK inhibitor, 5-10 mg twice daily. Reverse transcription of extracted RNA yielded cDNA, which provided the sequencing template. Generated by immunoSEQ multiplex PCR, the TCRdb table keeps only in-frame clones and is missing some. Here the sample spans around 290,000 clones, 55% to 70% being singletons. This material consisted of CD4+ T cells sorted from blood, taken at week 24, from a patient treated with tofacitinib. These receptors originate from a human donor with alopecia areata.

The V call is TRBV5-1, the J call TRBJ2-6; D is uncertain. Germline CDR1 reads SGHRS; CDR2 reads YFSETQ. Deletions cut 0 bases from V and 0 bases from J, with 4 bases between. The CDR3 is made up of 15 amino acids. CDR3 loop: CASSLDVSGANVLTF. CDR3 coding DNA: TGCGCCAGCAGCTTGGACGTCTCTGGGGCCAACGTCCTGACTTTC.

The rearrangement uses TRBV7-2 and TRBJ2-1, with D possibly TRBD1 on 5 matching bases. Trimming took off 5 bases at V and 5 bases at J, with 10 bases between the two ends. The CDR3 contains 13 residues. CDR1 SGHTA and CDR2 FQGNSA come from the germline V gene. The CDR3 loop reads CASSVPGNNEQFF. CDR3 sequence (DNA): TGTGCCAGCAGCGTTCCAGGGAACAATGAGCAGTTCTTC.

This clone was observed once. The chain has TRBV2 and TRBJ1-2; 7 positions match TRBD1. After removal of 4 bases from V and 5 bases from J, the junction contained 4 bases not matched to a gene. This CDR3 is built from 13 residues. The germline V gene encodes CDR1 SNHLY and CDR2 FYNNEI. CDR3 nucleotide sequence: TGTGCCAGCAGTGCGTTGACAGGGTATGGCTACACCTTC. Its protein is CASSALTGYGYTF.

This clone was counted only a few times. The DNA for the CDR3 is TGTGCCACCAGCAGAGGGGACCGGGACATTCAGTACTTC. It yields the protein CATSRGDRDIQYF. This chain uses TRBV15 with TRBJ2-4; D possibly matches TRBD1 or TRBD2 (5 bases each). Germline V gives CDR1 LNHNV, CDR2 YYDKDF (reference sequence). The CDR3 totals 13 residues. Trimming stripped 1 base from V and 8 bases from J, with 9 bases between.

The rearrangement uses TRBV4-1 and TRBJ1-2, with D tentatively TRBD1 (6 bases). The V and J ends lost 2 bases and 5 bases respectively, with 18 bases between them. This CDR3 contains 16 residues. Germline CDR1 reads MGHRA; CDR2 reads YSYEKL. The CDR3 sequence is CASSQPNRGGRYGYTF. CDR3 nucleotide sequence: TGCGCCAGCAGCCAACCGAATCGCGGGGGCCGTTATGGCTACACCTTC.

The V call is TRBV4-2, the J call TRBJ1-2; no clear D gene. The CDR3 is 16 amino acids. Germline V CDR1 and CDR2: LGHNA, YNFKEQ. With 0 bases removed from V and 5 bases from J, the gap between germline ends came to 16 bases. The CDR3 DNA is TGTGCCAGCAGCCAAGAAGACGCGGCAAACCATTATGGCTACACCTTC. It is translated as CASSQEDAANHYGYTF.

Note on this clone: This same CDR3 is encoded by further DNA sequences in the sample. The chain is built from TRBV7-9 and TRBJ2-3; no firm D call. Trimming took off 5 bases at V and 6 bases at J, with 6 bases between the two ends. Germline V CDR1 and CDR2: SEHNR, FQNEAQ (reference sequence). This CDR3 region has 11 residues. The CDR3 DNA is TGTGCCAGCAGCCCACTGGATACGCAGTATTTT. Encoded protein: CASSPLDTQYF.

The chain is built from TRBV25-1 and TRBJ2-3; TRBD2 agrees at 7 bases. CDR1 MGHDK and CDR2 SYGVNS come from the germline V gene. V trimming: 5 bases; J trimming: 2 bases; junction bases outside the gene matches: 4. This CDR3 is 14 amino acids long. The CDR3 DNA is TGTGCCAGCAGTAGCGGGGTGTCCACAGATACGCAGTATTTT. It encodes CASSSGVSTDTQYF.

The J gene is TRBJ1-6, the V gene TRBV28; a possible D gene is TRBD1 (6 bases). The CDR3 runs to 17 residues. V gave up 5 bases and J gave up 5 bases, with 19 bases separating them. Germline V gives CDR1 MDHEN, CDR2 SYDVKM. Here the CDR3 reads CASSLGGTGTNNSPLHF. The DNA of the CDR3 is TGTGCCAGCAGTCTGGGCGGCACCGGGACAAATAATTCACCCCTCCACTTT.

The chain joins TRBV4-2 to TRBJ2-5; the match to TRBD2 covers 7 bases. CDR3 length: 15 residues. The V gene's germline CDR1 is LGHNA and CDR2 YNFKEQ. V shed 0 bases and J 6 bases; nucleotides not matched to a gene: 7. The CDR3, as DNA: TGTGCCAGCAGCCAAGAGCTAGCGGCCCCAAAGACCCAGTACTTC. Its protein is CASSQELAAPKTQYF.

The rearrangement joins TRBV30 to TRBJ1-1; maybe TRBD1 (5 bases). Germline assignment: CDR1 GTSNPN and CDR2 SVGIG (reference sequence). The V gene lost 5 bases and the J gene lost 1 base, with 8 bases spanning the gap. The CDR3 is 12 amino acids. This CDR3 is CAWRRENTEAFF. The CDR3, as DNA: TGTGCCTGGCGCAGGGAGAACACTGAAGCTTTCTTT.

The chain links TRBV23-1 to TRBJ1-2; D unresolved. TRBV23-1 belongs to the ORF category, with a function that is uncertain. V gave up 8 bases and J gave up 6 bases, with 19 bases separating them. The CDR3 spans 14 residues. CDR3 region: CASPAGMRKDGYTF. Written as DNA, the CDR3 is TGCGCCAGCCCAGCAGGAATGCGGAAGGATGGCTACACCTTC.

The V gene is TRBV5-4, the J gene TRBJ2-7; 8 positions match TRBD1. The CDR3 has 15 amino acids. The germline V gene encodes CDR1 SGHNT and CDR2 YYREEE (reference sequence). V lost 4 bases to trimming and J lost 2 bases; unmatched junction nucleotides: 8. The CDR3 DNA reads TGTGCCAGCAGCCCAGGCGGGACAGGAACCTACGAGCAGTACTTC. Its translation: CASSPGGTGTYEQYF.